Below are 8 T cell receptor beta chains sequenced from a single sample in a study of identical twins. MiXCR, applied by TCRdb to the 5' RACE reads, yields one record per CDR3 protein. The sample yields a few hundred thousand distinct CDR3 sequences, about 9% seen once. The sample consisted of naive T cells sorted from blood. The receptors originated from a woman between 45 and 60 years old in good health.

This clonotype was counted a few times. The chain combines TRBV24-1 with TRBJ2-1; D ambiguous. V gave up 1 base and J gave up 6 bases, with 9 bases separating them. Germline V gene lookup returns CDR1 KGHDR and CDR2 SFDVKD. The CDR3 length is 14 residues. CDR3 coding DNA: TGTGCCACCAGTGATTTAGGTAGCCCCAATGAGCAGTTCTTC. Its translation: CATSDLGSPNEQFF.

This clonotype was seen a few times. The CDR3 nucleotides are TGCAGTGCTAGGGCACGGACCAGCTCCTACAATGAGCAGTTCTTC. Translation gives CSARARTSSYNEQFF. V is TRBV20-1 and J is TRBJ2-1; no firm D call. Germline CDR1 is DFQATT and CDR2 is SNEGSKA (reference sequence). Trimming took off 3 bases at V and 0 bases at J, with 12 bases between the two ends. The CDR3 is 15 residues long.

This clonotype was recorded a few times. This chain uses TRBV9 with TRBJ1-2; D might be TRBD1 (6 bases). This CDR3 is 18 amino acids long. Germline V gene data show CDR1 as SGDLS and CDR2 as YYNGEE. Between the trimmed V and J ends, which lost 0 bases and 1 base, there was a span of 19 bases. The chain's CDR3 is CASSVVPKSYRDNYGYTF. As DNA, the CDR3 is TGTGCCAGCAGCGTAGTCCCGAAGTCCTACAGGGATAACTATGGCTACACCTTC.

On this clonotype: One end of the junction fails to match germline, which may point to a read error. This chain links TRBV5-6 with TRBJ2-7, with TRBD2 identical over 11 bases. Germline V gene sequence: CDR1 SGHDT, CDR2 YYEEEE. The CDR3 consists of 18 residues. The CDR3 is CASSLEGLAGGRGYEQCF. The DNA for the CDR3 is TGTGCCAGCAGCTTGGAAGGTTTAGCGGGAGGGCGAGGTTACGAGCAGTGCTTC.

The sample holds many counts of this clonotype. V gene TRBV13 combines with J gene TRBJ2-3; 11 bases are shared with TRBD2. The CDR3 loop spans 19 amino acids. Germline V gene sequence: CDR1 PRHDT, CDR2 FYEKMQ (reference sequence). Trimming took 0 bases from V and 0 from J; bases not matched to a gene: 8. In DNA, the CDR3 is TGTGCCAGCAGCTTAGGCGGGACTAGCGGTTCTCCTAGCACAGATACGCAGTATTTT. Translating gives CASSLGGTSGSPSTDTQYF.

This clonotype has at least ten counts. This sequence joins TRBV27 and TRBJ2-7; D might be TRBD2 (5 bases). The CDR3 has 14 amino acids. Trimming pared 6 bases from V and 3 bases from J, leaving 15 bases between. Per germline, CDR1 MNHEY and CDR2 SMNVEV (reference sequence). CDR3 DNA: TGTGCCAGCAGATCTACTAGTATGGGCTACGAGCAGTACGTC. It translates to CASRSTSMGYEQYV.

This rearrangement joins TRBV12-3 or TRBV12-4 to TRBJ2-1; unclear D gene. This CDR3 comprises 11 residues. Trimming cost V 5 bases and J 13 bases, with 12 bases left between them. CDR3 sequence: CASSPRGRQFF. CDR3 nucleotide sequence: TGTGCCAGCAGTCCCCGTGGACGTCAGTTCTTC.

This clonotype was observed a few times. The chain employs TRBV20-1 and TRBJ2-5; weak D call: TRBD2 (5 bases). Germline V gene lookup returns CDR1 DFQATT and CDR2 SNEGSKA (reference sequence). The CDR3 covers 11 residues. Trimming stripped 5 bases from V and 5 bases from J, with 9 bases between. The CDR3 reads CSAARGETQYF. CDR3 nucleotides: TGCAGTGCTGCTCGAGGGGAGACCCAGTACTTC.